Listed below are T cell receptor beta chains from one sample, sequenced in a study of breast tumors, draining lymph nodes, adjacent tissues. TCRdb independently ran MiXCR on the multiplex PCR reads; one entry per CDR3 protein. There are under 75,000 distinct CDR3 sequences in the sample; approximately 57% occur only once, and around 19% lies in the top ten. The material sequenced was breast tumor tissue. The receptor set was obtained from a female donor with breast cancer. Some clones in this sample may be carry-over from other donors' samples. Both conserved end residues are part of each CDR3. A D gene is named only where the DNA matches it firmly. The size of a clone is reported for some rows only, either as once, few or many, or as a class for expanded clones.

clone size	D gene	V gene	J gene	CDR3 protein	CDR3 DNA
NA	NA	TRBV29-1	TRBJ2-7	CSVVYYLGEDEQFSYEQYF	TGCAGCGTTGTTTACTACTTAGGGGAGGATGAGCAGTTCTCCTACGAGCAGTACTTC
once	NA	TRBV5-1	TRBJ2-1	CASSLAGVREQFF	TGCGCCAGCAGCTTGGCGGGGGTTAGAGAGCAGTTCTTC
many	TRBD1	TRBV12-3/TRBV12-4	TRBJ1-2	CASSLFGQGSYTF	TGTGCCAGCAGTTTATTCGGACAGGGTAGCTACACCTTC
NA	NA	TRBV2	TRBJ2-1	CASMAGQCGALYNEQFF	TGTGCCAGCATGGCTGGGCAATGTGGGGCCTTATACAATGAGCAGTTCTTC
NA	TRBD1	TRBV20-1	TRBJ2-6	CSATGTGAGANVLTF	TGCAGTGCTACGGGGACAGGGGCTGGGGCCAACGTCCTGACTTTC
NA	NA	TRBV20-1	TRBJ1-3	CSALGTGNTIYF	TGCAGTGCGCTTGGGACAGGAAACACCATATATTTT
few	NA	TRBV29-1	TRBJ2-3	CSEEGGLTTDTQYF	TGCAGCGAGGAGGGGGGACTAACCACAGATACGCAGTATTTT
few	NA	TRBV2	TRBJ1-6	CASSADGGAGPPLHF	TGTGCCAGCAGTGCGGACGGGGGGGCGGGTCCACCCCTCCACTTT
NA	NA	TRBV7-9	TRBJ2-7	CASRLTRGNTGELYF	TGTGCCAGCAGATTAACGAGAGGGAACACCGGGGAGCTGTACTTC
NA	NA	TRBV20-1	TRBJ1-5	CSARLWDGEKLFFGSGTQHF	NA
many	TRBD1	TRBV6-5	TRBJ2-3	CASSRDRLPHTQYF	TGTGCCAGCAGCCGGGACAGGCTACCGCATACGCAGTATTTT
NA	NA	TRBV5-1	TRBJ2-5	CASSLGGSGHETQYF	TGCGCCAGCAGCTTGGGGGGGAGCGGCCACGAGACCCAGTACTTC
NA	TRBD1	TRBV19	TRBJ2-1	CASSTGGTGGSPFPLCSYNEQFF	TGTGCCAGTAGTACCGGGGGGACAGGGGGCAGCCCCTTCCCACTGTGCTCCTACAATGAGCAGTTCTTC
NA	TRBD1	TRBV5-6	TRBJ1-2	CASSSQTFGQGMSGYTF	TGTGCCAGCAGCTCCCAAACGTTTGGACAGGGGATGAGTGGCTACACCTTC
NA	NA	TRBV5-1	TRBJ1-2	CASSQDLSGGINYGYTF	TGTGCCAGCAGCCAAGATTTATCGGGAGGGATTAACTATGGCTACACCTTC
many	NA	TRBV7-3	TRBJ2-2	CASSTDTGELFF	TGTGCCAGCAGCACCGACACCGGGGAGCTGTTTTTT
NA	NA	TRBV2	TRBJ2-4	CASRWGASIQYF	TGTGCCAGCCGGTGGGGGGCGAGCATTCAGTACTTC
NA	NA	TRBV10-2	TRBJ1-1	CASSTREHTEAFF	TGCGCCAGCAGCACCAGGGAGCACACTGAAGCTTTCTTT
NA	NA	TRBV7-2	TRBJ1-4	CASSTRTRGLWDEKLFF	TGTGCCAGCAGCACCCGTACCCGGGGGCTATGGGACGAAAAACTGTTTTTT
many	NA	TRBV29-1	TRBJ1-2	CSVEETIIYGYTF	TGCAGCGTTGAAGAGACAATAATCTATGGCTACACCTTC
many	NA	TRBV6-6	TRBJ2-7	CASSPRLAYEQYF	TGTGCCAGCAGCCCCCGACTAGCCTACGAGCAGTACTTC
medium-sized	NA	TRBV29-1	TRBJ2-1	CSVFPTYSYNEQFF	TGCAGCGTCTTCCCCACCTACTCCTACAATGAGCAGTTCTTC
medium-sized	NA	TRBV7-9	TRBJ2-1	CASSLERLDEQFF	TGTGCCAGCAGCTTAGAGAGGTTAGATGAGCAGTTCTTC
many	NA	TRBV5-6	TRBJ2-5	CASSLRGVWETQYF	TGTGCCAGCAGCTTAAGGGGGGTTTGGGAGACCCAGTACTTC
few	TRBD2	TRBV29-1	TRBJ2-5	CSVGGGGGETQYF	TGCAGCGTTGGGGGTGGGGGGGGAGAGACCCAGTACTTC
NA	TRBD1	TRBV7-8	TRBJ1-6	CASSNGQGESPLHF	TGTGCCAGCAGCAATGGACAGGGAGAGTCACCCCTCCACTTT
NA	NA	TRBV9	TRBJ1-6	CASSVMGKANEPLHF	TGTGCCAGCAGCGTAATGGGTAAAGCCAACGAGCCCCTCCACTTT
NA	NA	TRBV5-6	TRBJ1-4	CASSRTANEKLFF	TGTGCCAGCAGCAGGACGGCTAATGAAAAACTGTTTTTT
NA	TRBD2	TRBV7-2	TRBJ2-7	CASSRFSGNYEQYF	TGTGCCAGCAGCCGGTTTAGCGGGAACTACGAGCAGTACTTC
NA	NA	TRBV14	TRBJ2-3	CASSRVTATDTQYF	TGTGCCAGCAGCCGCGTAACAGCCACAGATACGCAGTATTTT
NA	NA	TRBV5-6	TRBJ2-4	CASSFSISGTDIQCF	TGTGCCAGCAGCTTTTCCATTAGTGGGACGGACATTCAGTGCTTC
many	NA	TRBV5-6	TRBJ2-5	CASSLLGQAQETQYF	TGTGCCAGCAGCTTGTTGGGCCAGGCGCAAGAGACCCAGTACTTC